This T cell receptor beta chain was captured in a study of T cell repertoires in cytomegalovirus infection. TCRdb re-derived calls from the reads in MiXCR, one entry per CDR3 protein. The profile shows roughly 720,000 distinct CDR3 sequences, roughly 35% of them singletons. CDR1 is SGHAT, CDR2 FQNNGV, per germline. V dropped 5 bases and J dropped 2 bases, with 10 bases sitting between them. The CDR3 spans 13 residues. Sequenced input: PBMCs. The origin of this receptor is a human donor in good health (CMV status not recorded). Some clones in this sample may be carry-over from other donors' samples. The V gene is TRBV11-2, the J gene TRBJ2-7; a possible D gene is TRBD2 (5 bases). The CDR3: CASSLASTYEQYF. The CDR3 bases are TGTGCCAGCAGCCTAGCTTCTACCTACGAGCAGTACTTC.